The 14 T cell receptor beta chains below were found in one sample sequenced in a study of T-cell reconstitution after alpha-beta-depleted transplantation in children. It was with unique molecular identifiers that the TCRbeta library was prepared. TCRdb ran MiXCR on the PCR reads and lists one entry per CDR3 protein. This repertoire shows around 250,000 distinct CDR3 sequences, roughly 24% found once; its top ten account for roughly 2.6%. The sample was PBMCs, taken before TCRalphabeta/CD19-depleted stem cell transplant. The source of these receptors is a girl aged 2-10 years with Fanconi anemia, due to receive a stem cell transplant.

V usage is TRBV10-3 and J usage is TRBJ2-5, with D perhaps matching TRBD1 (8 bases). CDR1 ENHRY and CDR2 SYGVKD come from the germline V gene. V lost 3 bases, J lost 2 bases, and 13 bases lay in between. The CDR3 is made up of 15 amino acids. The CDR3 loop is CAISEGQGGQETQYF. The CDR3 DNA follows: TGTGCCATCAGTGAAGGACAGGGAGGGCAAGAGACCCAGTACTTC.

This clonotype was found many times. This rearrangement joins TRBV20-1 to TRBJ2-1; 8 bases agree with TRBD2. V shed 1 base and J 2 bases; nucleotides not matched to a gene: 1. Germline values: CDR1 DFQATT, CDR2 SNEGSKA (reference sequence). This CDR3 is built from 14 residues. The DNA for the CDR3 is TGCAGTGCTAGAGCGGGGGGGCCCTACAATGAGCAGTTCTTC. Its translation is CSARAGGPYNEQFF.

V and J are TRBV12-3 or TRBV12-4 and TRBJ2-7; no clear D. V gave up 3 bases and J gave up 2 bases, with 8 bases separating them. This CDR3 contains 13 residues. The chain's CDR3 is CASSFRIPYEQYF. Here the CDR3 DNA reads TGTGCCAGCAGTTTCAGGATCCCCTACGAGCAGTACTTC.

This clonotype was seen repeatedly, ten times or more. The genes are TRBV20-1 and TRBJ2-3; no reliable D call. Germline assignment: CDR1 DFQATT and CDR2 SNEGSKA (reference sequence). V was clipped by 0 bases and J by 0 bases, with 10 bases between them. CDR3 length equals 15 residues. The CDR3 sequence: CSARETKLSTDTQYF. DNA of the CDR3: TGCAGTGCTAGAGAAACTAAACTTAGCACAGATACGCAGTATTTT.

This clonotype was found many times. V and J are TRBV5-1 and TRBJ2-3, with D maybe TRBD1 (5 bases). The CDR3 runs 13 residues. Germline CDR1 is SGHRS and CDR2 is YFSETQ. V dropped 5 bases and J dropped 2 bases, with 9 bases sitting between them. CDR3 protein: CASSPGITDTQYF. The CDR3 DNA follows: TGCGCCAGCAGTCCAGGGATCACAGATACGCAGTATTTT.

The CDR3 nucleotides read TGCAGTGCCACCCGGGCGACTAGTAGCACAGATACGCAGTATTTT. Protein: CSATRATSSTDTQYF. The gene calls are TRBV20-1 and TRBJ2-3, with D perhaps TRBD2 (6 bases). The germline CDR1 and CDR2 sequences are DFQATT and SNEGSKA (reference sequence). V lost 6 bases and J lost 0, with 16 bases in between. This CDR3 has 15 amino acids.

The chain combines TRBV27 with TRBJ2-7; D ambiguous. Looked up from germline, CDR1 is MNHEY and CDR2 is SMNVEV (reference sequence). The CDR3 is 14 residues long. V dropped 8 bases and J dropped 3 bases, with 17 bases sitting between them. The CDR3 loop reads CASHSAHPFYEQYF. DNA for the CDR3: TGTGCCAGCCATTCTGCCCACCCTTTCTACGAGCAGTACTTC.

The V call is TRBV3-1, the J call TRBJ2-7; maybe TRBD2 (6 bases). With 6 bases removed from V and 2 bases from J, the gap between germline ends came to 14 bases. This CDR3 is built from 14 residues. Germline CDR1 reads LGHDT; CDR2 reads YNNKEL (reference sequence). The CDR3 sequence: CASSTAGGTYEQYF. The CDR3 nucleotides read TGTGCCAGCAGTACGGCAGGCGGGACCTACGAGCAGTACTTC.

This clonotype was detected many times. The chain is built from TRBV5-5 and TRBJ2-4, with 10 bases aligning to TRBD2. J gave up 0 bases and V 3 bases, and 3 bases lay outside the gene matches. This CDR3 region has 16 residues. Germline V gene sequence: CDR1 SGHKS, CDR2 YYEKEE (reference sequence). CDR3 loop: CASSSGLAVAKNIQYF. In DNA, the CDR3 is TGTGCCAGCAGCTCCGGACTAGCGGTAGCCAAAAACATTCAGTACTTC.

The genes are TRBV9 and TRBJ2-2, with D hard to call. V was cut by 0 bases and J by 6 bases, with 6 bases left in between. Germline CDR1 and CDR2: SGDLS and YYNGEE. The CDR3 consists of 13 residues. CDR3 DNA sequence: TGTGCCAGCAGCGTAGGGGTATCCGGGGAGCTGTTTTTT. Encoded protein: CASSVGVSGELFF.

This clonotype was seen ten or more times. This rearrangement joins TRBV7-3 to TRBJ2-3, with D hard to call. The length of the CDR3 is 14 residues. V lost 0 bases and J 2 bases, leaving 6 bases between the germline ends. Germline CDR1 SGHTA, CDR2 FQGTGA. CDR3 bases: TGTGCCAGCAGCTTAACACACTTCACAGATACGCAGTATTTT. It specifies CASSLTHFTDTQYF.

V is TRBV24-1 and J is TRBJ1-1; D is undetermined. CDR1 is KGHDR, CDR2 SFDVKD, per germline. CDR3 length: 15 amino acids. Between the trimmed V and J ends, which lost 0 bases and 3 bases, there was a span of 10 bases. CDR3 nucleotide sequence: TGTGCCACCAGTGATTTGGGGGAGAGGGACACTGAAGCTTTCTTT. Translated, it gives CATSDLGERDTEAFF.

This chain links TRBV28 with TRBJ2-2, with D tentatively TRBD2 (6 bases). The CDR3 has 16 residues. Trimming left V 3 bases short and J 9 bases short, with 20 bases between. Germline CDR1 reads MDHEN; CDR2 reads SYDVKM. The CDR3 DNA reads as TGTGCCAGCAGTTTGACCTTGGGGGGATCTTCCTGGGAGCTGTTTTTT. It codes for CASSLTLGGSSWELFF.

The V and J genes are TRBV6-1 and TRBJ2-7; TRBD2 agrees at 11 bases. The CDR3 loop spans 14 amino acids. The V and J ends lost 9 bases and 4 bases, in that order; junction bases with no gene match: 8. Looked up from germline, CDR1 is MNHNS and CDR2 is SASEGT. Here the CDR3 DNA reads TGTGCCAGTATTAGCGGGAGGGTCACTTACGAGCAGTACTTC. Translation gives CASISGRVTYEQYF.